This T cell receptor beta chain was sequenced during a study of identical twins. Findings and caveats of the study: Interpretation of the results relied on cross-sectional statistical analysis and not on following the same donors.

With regard to this clonotype: The antigen remains undetermined.

Trimming cost V 6 bases and J 1 base; bases outside gene matches: 9. CDR3 size: 17 residues. CDR1 KGHSH and CDR2 LQKENI come from the germline V gene. TCRdb re-derived calls from the 5' RACE reads in MiXCR, one entry per CDR3 protein. The data hold under 350,000 distinct CDR3 sequences, with 9.5% observed a single time. The same specimen was also included in a second study, on yellow fever vaccine responses in identical twins.

The sequenced sample was CD8+ T cells sorted from blood. The chain couples TRBV18 to TRBJ2-6, with 7 bases aligning to TRBD1. This receptor was identified in a young woman in good health. The CDR3 spells CASSGTAVLSGANVLTF. In DNA, the CDR3 is TGTGCCAGCTCGGGGACAGCGGTTCTTTCTGGGGCCAACGTCCTGACTTTC.